This TCR beta chain is from a study of blood T cell repertoires in COVID-19. Study-level information: COVID-19 samples, acute and convalescent, were from the United States, Italy and Spain. The analysed material was cDNA or gDNA that came from T cells, B-cell-depleted T cells, or PBMCs.

In the study's own analysis: Quantification of nucleated cells was approximated via reference gene primer amplification. Some clones are missing from TCRdb's copy, which holds only in-frame ones; the method was immunoSEQ multiplex PCR. V and J calls and clone size are given by that table; D and trimming were obtained from the DNA. The sample has about 260,000 clones, over 65% seen once; the top ten hold about 4.5%. Sequences were obtained from peripheral blood. The clonotype originates from a man between 60 and 75 years old who had recovered from COVID-19.

CDR3 DNA: TGTGCCTGGAGTGTAACGTTAACACGTATCTCTGGAAACACCATATATTTT. It translates to CAWSVTLTRISGNTIYF. V is TRBV30 and J is TRBJ1-3, with no clear D. V lost 0 bases, J lost 0 bases, and 15 bases lay in between. CDR1 and CDR2 (germline): GTSNPN, SVGIG (reference sequence). There are 17 residues in the CDR3.